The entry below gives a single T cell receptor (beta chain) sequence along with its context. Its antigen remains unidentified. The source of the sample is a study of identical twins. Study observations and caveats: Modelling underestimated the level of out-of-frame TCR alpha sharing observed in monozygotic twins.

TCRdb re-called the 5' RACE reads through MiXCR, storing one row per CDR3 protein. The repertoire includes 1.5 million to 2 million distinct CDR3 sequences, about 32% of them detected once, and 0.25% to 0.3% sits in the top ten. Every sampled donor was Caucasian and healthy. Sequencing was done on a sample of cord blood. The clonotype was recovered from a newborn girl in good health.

CDR3 nucleotides: TGCGCCAGCAGCTTAGGCCTAGCGGGTCCTAGTGAGCAGTACTTC. Amino acids: CASSLGLAGPSEQYF. This rearrangement joins TRBV5-1 to TRBJ2-5; 8 bases match TRBD2. The CDR3 loop spans 15 amino acids. After removal of 2 bases from V and 11 bases from J, the junction contained 14 bases not matched to a gene. Germline V gene lookup returns CDR1 SGHRS and CDR2 YFSETQ.